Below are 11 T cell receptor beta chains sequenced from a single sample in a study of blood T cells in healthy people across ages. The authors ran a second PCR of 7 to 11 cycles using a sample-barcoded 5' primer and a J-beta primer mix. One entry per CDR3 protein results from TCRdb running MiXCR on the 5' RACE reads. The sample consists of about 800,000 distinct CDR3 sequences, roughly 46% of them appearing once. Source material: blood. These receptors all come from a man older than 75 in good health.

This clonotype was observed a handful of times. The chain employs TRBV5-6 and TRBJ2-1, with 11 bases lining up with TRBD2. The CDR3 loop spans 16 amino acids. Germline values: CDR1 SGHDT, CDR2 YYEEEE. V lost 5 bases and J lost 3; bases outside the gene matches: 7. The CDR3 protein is CASRFYSGRVYNEQFF. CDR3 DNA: TGTGCCAGCAGGTTTTATAGCGGGAGGGTCTACAATGAGCAGTTCTTC.

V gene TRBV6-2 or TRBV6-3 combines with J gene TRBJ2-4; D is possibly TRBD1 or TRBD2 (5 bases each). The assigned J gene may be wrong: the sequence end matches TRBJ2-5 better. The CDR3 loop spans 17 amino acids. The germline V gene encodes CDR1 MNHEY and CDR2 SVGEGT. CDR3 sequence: CASSYYTGPLREETQYF. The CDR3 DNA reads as TGTGCCAGCAGTTACTACACAGGACCGCTGCGGGAAGAGACCCAGTACTTC.

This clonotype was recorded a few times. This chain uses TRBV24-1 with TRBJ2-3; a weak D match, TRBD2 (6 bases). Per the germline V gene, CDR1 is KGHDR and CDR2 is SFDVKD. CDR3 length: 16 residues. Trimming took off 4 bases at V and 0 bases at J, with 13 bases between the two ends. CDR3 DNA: TGTGCCACCAGTGAACCCATAGCGGTTAGCACAGATACGCAGTATTTT. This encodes CATSEPIAVSTDTQYF.

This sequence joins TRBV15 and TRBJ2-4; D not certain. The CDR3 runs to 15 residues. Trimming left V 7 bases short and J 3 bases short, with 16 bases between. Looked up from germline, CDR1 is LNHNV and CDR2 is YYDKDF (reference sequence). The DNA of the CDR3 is TGTGCCACCACACCCGACCGGGTAGGCAAAAACATTCAGTACTTC. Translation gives CATTPDRVGKNIQYF.

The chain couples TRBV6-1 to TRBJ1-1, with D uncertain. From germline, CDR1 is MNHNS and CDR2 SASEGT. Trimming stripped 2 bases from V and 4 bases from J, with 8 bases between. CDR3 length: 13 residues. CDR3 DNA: TGTGCCAGCAGTGAAACCTTGCCCACTGAAGCTTTCTTT. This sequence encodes CASSETLPTEAFF.

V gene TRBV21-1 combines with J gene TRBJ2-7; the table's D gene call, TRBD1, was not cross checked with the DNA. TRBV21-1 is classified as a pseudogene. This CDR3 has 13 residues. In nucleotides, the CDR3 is TGTGCCAGCAGCAACGGGACAGGGCGCGAGCAGTACTTC. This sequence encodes CASSNGTGREQYF.

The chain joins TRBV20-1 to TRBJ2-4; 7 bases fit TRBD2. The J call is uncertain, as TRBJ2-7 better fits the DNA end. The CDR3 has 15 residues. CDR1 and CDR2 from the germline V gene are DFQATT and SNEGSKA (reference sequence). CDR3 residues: CSARPAAGTTYEQYF. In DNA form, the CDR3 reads TGCAGTGCTAGACCCGCAGCCGGGACTACCTACGAGCAGTACTTC.

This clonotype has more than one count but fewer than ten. CDR3 in DNA: TGTGCCAGCAGTTACTCGAACCCGGTCTATTCGTTATACGAGCAGTACTTC. It specifies CASSYSNPVYSLYEQYF. The V and J genes are TRBV6-5 and TRBJ2-7; no definite D call. The V end lost 0 bases, the J end lost 4 bases, and 19 bases lay between the germline ends. The germline V gene encodes CDR1 MNHEY and CDR2 SVGAGI. CDR3 length: 17 residues.

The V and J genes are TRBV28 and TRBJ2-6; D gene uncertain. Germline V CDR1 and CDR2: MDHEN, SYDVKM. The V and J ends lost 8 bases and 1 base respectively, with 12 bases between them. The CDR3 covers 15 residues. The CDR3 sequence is CASLKIGSGANVLTF. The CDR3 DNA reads TGTGCCAGCCTAAAGATCGGATCTGGGGCCAACGTCCTGACTTTC.

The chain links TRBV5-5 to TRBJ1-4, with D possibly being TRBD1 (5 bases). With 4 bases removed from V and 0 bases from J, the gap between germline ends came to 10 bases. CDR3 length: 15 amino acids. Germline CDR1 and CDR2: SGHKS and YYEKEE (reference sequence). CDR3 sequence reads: CASSTTTATNEKLFF. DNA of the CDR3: TGTGCCAGCAGCACAACGACAGCAACTAATGAAAAACTGTTTTTT.

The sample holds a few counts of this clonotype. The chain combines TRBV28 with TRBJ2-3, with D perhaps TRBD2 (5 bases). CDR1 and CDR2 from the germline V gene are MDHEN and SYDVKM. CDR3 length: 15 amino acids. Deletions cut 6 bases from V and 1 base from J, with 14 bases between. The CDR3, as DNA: TGTGCCAGCAGAGCCGGACTTCTAGGCACAGATACGCAGTATTTT. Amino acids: CASRAGLLGTDTQYF.